This TCR beta chain is drawn from a study of T cell responses to AZD1222 COVID-19 vaccine. Study as a whole: The study pooled second doses at about 4 or about 12 weeks. General study results and limits: Baseline testing showed seropositivity in only five or six AZD1222 recipients. Reportedly, close to half of spike-specific TCRs are directed against unmutated variant regions.

Germline V CDR1 and CDR2: MNHNS, SASEGT. Trimming removed 2 bases from V and 3 bases from J, with 5 bases in between. The CDR3 covers 13 residues. By share, this clone counts as medium-sized. Its antigen is still unknown. The method was immunoSEQ multiplex PCR; TCRdb's version includes in-frame clones alone and lacks a portion of them. Found here are 60,000 to 75,000 clones, 85% to 90% of them singletons; the top ten hold approximately 4.9%. The chain uses TRBV6-1 and TRBJ1-5; no definite D call. This TCR came from an adult in good health. Source: peripheral blood, taken on day 0 of AZD1222 vaccination. CDR3 region: CASSETFNQPQHF. The CDR3 DNA is TGTGCCAGCAGTGAAACGTTCAATCAGCCCCAGCATTTT.